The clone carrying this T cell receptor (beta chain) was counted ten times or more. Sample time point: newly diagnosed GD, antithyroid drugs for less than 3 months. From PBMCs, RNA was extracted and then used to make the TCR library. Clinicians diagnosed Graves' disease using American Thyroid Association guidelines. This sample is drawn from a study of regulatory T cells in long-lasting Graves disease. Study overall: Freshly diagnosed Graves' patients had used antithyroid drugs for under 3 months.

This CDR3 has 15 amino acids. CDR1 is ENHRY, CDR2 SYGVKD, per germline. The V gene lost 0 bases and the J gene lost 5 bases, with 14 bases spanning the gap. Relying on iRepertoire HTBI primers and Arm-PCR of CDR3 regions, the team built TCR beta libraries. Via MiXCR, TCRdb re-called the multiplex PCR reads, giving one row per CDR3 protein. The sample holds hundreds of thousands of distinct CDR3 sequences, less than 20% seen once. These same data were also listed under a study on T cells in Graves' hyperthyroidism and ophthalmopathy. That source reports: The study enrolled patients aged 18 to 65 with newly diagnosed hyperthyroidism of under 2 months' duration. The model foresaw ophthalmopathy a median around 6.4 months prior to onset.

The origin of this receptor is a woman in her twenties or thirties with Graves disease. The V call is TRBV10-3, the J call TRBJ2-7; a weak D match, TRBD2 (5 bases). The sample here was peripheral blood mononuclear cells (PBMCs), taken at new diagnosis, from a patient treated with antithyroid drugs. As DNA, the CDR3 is TGTGCCATCAGTGAGTCGATCGGTGGGAGCGACGAGCAGTACTTC. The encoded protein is CAISESIGGSDEQYF.